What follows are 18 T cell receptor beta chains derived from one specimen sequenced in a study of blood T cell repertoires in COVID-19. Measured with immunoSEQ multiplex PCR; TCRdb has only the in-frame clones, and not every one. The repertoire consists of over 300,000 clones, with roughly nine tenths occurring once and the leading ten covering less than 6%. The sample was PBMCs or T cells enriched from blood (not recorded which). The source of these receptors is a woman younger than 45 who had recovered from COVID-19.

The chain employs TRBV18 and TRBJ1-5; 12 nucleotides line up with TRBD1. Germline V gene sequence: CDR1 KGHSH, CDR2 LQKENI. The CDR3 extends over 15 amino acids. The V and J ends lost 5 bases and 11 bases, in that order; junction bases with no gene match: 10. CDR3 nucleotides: TGTGCCAGCTCAGGGGACAGGGGGCCTATCTGGACCCAGCATTTT. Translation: CASSGDRGPIWTQHF.

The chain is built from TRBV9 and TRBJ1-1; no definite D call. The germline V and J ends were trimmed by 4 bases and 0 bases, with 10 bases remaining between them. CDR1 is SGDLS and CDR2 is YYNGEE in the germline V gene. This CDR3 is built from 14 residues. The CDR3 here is CASSPLGLNTEAFF. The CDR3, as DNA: TGTGCCAGCAGCCCTCTGGGCTTGAACACTGAAGCTTTCTTT.

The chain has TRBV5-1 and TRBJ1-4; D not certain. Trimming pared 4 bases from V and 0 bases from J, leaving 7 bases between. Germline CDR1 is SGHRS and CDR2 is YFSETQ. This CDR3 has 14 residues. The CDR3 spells CASSPTATNEKLFF. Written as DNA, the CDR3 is TGCGCCAGCAGCCCAACAGCAACTAATGAAAAACTGTTTTTT.

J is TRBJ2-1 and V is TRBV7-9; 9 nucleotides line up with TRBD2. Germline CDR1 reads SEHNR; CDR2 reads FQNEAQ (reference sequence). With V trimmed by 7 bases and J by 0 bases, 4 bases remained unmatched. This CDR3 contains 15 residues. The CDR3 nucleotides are TGTGCCAGCAAGACTAGCGGACGCTCCTACAATGAGCAGTTCTTC. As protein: CASKTSGRSYNEQFF. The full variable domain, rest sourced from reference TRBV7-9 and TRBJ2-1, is DTGVSQNPRHKITKRGQNVTFRCDPISEHNRLYWYRQTLGQGPEFLTYFQNEAQLEKSRLLSDRFSAERPKGSFSTLEIQRTEQGDSAMYLCASKTSGRSYNEQFFGPGTRLTVL.

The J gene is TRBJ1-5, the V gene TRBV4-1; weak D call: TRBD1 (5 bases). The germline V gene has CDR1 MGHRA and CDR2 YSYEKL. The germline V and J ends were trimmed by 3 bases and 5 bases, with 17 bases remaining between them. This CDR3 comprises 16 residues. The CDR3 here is CASSHSPGRRDQPQHF. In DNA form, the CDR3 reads TGCGCCAGCAGCCACTCCCCGGGACGGAGGGATCAGCCCCAGCATTTT.

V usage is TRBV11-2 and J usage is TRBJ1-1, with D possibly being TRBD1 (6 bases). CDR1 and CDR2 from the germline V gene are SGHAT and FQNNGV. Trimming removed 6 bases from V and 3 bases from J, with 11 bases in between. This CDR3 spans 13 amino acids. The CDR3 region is CASRQQGHTEAFF. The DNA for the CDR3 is TGTGCCAGCAGGCAACAGGGTCACACTGAAGCTTTCTTT. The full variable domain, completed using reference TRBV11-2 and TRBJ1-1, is EAGVAQSPRYKIIEKRQSVAFWCNPISGHATLYWYQQILGQGPKLLIQFQNNGVVDDSQLPKDRFSAERLKGVDSTLKIQPAKLEDSAVYLCASRQQGHTEAFFGQGTRLTVV.

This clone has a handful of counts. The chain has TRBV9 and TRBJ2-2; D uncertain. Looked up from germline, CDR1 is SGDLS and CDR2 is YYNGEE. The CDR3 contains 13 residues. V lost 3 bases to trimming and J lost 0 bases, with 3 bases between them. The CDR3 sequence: CASSASNTGELFF. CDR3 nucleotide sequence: TGTGCCAGCAGCGCCTCGAACACCGGGGAGCTGTTTTTT.

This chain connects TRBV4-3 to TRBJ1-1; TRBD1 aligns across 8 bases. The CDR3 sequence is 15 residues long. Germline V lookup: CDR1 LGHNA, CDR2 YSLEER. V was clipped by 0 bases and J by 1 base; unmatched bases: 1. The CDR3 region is CASSQEGTGNTEAFF. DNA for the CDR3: TGCGCCAGCAGCCAAGAGGGGACAGGGAACACTGAAGCTTTCTTT.

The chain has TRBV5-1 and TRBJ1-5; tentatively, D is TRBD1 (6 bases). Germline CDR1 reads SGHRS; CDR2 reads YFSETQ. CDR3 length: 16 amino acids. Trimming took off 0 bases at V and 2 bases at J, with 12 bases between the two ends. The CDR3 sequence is CASSLAPGVGNQPQHF. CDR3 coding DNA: TGCGCCAGCAGCTTGGCACCAGGGGTCGGCAATCAGCCCCAGCATTTT.

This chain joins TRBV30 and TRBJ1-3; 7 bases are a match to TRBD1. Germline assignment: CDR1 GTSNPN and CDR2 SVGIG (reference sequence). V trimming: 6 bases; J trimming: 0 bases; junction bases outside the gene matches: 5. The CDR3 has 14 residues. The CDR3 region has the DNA TGTGCCTGTCCGGACAGGTACTCTGGAAACACCATATATTTT. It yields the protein CACPDRYSGNTIYF.

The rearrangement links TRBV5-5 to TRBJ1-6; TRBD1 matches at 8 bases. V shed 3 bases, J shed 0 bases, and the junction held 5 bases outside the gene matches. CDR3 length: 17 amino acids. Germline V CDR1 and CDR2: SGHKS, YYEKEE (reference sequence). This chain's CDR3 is CASSSTGGSSYNSPLHF. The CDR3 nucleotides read TGTGCCAGCAGCTCCACAGGGGGTAGCTCCTATAATTCACCCCTCCACTTT.

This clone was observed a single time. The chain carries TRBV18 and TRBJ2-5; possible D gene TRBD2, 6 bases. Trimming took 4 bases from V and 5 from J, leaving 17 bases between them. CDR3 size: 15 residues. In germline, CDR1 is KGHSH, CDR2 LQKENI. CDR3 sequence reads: CASSLGATSRETQYF. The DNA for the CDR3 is TGTGCCAGCTCACTAGGTGCAACTAGCCGGGAGACCCAGTACTTC.

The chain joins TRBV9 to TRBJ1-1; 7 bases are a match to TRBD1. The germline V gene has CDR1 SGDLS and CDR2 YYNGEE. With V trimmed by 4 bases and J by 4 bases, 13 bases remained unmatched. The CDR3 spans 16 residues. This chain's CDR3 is CASSPTQGEVGTEAFF. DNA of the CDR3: TGTGCCAGCAGCCCCACTCAGGGGGAGGTGGGCACTGAAGCTTTCTTT.

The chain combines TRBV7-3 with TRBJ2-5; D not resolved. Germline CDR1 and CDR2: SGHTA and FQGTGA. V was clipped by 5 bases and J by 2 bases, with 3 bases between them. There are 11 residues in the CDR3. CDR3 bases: TGTGCCAGCAGCCTACAAGAGACCCAGTACTTC. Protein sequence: CASSLQETQYF.

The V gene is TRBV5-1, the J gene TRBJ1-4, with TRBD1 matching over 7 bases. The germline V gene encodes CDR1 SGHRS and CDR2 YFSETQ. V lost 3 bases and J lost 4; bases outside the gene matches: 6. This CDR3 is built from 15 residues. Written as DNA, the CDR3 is TGCGCCAGCAGCTCCGAGACAGGGATTAATGAAAAACTGTTTTTT. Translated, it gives CASSSETGINEKLFF.

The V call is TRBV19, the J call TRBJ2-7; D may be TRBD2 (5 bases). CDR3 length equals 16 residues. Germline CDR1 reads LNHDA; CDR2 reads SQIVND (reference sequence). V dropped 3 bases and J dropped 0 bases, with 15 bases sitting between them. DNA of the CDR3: TGTGCCAGTAGTATCGGCACTAGACCCAGCTCCTACGAGCAGTACTTC. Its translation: CASSIGTRPSSYEQYF.

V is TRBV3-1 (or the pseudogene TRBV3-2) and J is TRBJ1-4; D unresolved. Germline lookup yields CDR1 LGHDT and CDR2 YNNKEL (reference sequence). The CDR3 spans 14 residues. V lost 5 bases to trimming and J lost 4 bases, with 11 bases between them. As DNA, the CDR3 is TGTGCCAGCAGCAACCGCGTAGATAATGAAAAACTGTTTTTT. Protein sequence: CASSNRVDNEKLFF.

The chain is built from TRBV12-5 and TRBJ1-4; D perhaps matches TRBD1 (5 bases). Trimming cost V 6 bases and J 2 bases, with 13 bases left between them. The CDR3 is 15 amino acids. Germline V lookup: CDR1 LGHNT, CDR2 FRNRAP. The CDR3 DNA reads TGTGCTAGTGGGCTGACCAGGGCCACTAATGAAAAACTGTTTTTT. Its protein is CASGLTRATNEKLFF. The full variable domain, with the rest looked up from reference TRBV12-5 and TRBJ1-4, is DARVTQTPRHKVTEMGQEVTMRCQPILGHNTVFWYRQTMMQGLELLAYFRNRAPLDDSGMPKDRFSAEMPDATLATLKIQPSEPRDSAVYFCASGLTRATNEKLFFGSGTQLSVL.